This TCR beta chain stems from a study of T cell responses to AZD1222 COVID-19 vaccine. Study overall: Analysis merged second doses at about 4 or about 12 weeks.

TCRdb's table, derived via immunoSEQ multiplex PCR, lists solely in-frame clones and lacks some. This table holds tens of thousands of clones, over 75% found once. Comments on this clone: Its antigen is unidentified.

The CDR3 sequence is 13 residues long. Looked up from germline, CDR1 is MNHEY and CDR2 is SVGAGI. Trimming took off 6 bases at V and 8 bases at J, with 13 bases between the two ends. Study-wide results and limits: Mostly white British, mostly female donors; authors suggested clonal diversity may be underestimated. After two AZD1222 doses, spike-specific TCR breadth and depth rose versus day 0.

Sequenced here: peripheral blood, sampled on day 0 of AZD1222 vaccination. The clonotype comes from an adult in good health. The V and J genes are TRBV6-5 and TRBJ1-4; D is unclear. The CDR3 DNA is TGTGCCAGCAGGGGGTTGTCAACAGAAAAACTGTTTTTT. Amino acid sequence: CASRGLSTEKLFF.